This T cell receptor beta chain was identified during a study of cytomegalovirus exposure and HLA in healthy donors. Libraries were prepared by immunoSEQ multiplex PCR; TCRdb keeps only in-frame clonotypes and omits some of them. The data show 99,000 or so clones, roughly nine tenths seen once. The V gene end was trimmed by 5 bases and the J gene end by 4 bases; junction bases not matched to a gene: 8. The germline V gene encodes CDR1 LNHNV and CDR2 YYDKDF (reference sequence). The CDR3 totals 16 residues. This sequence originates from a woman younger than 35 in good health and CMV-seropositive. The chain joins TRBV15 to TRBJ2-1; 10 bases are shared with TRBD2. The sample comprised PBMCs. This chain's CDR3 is CATSGTSGKGYNEQFF. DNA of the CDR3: TGTGCCACCAGCGGAACTAGCGGGAAGGGGTACAATGAGCAGTTCTTC.